The clone carrying this T cell receptor (beta chain) has more than one count but fewer than ten. Its specificity is unknown. These data originate in a study of T-cell reconstitution after alpha-beta-depleted transplantation in children. Whole-study findings and limits: The origin of alpha-beta T cells about two months after transplant was reportedly several hundred expanded graft clones. T-cell counts and diversity at one year post-transplant came mainly from newly produced T cells. Recipient T cells and thymic progenitors that survived were the source of the high TCRbeta diversity seen at day 60 in some patients.

V dropped 4 bases and J dropped 4 bases, with 22 bases sitting between them. The length of the CDR3 is 16 residues. CDR1 and CDR2 (germline): GTSNPN, SVGIG (reference sequence). Unique molecular identifiers were incorporated into the prepared TCRbeta library. A single record per CDR3 protein comes from TCRdb applying MiXCR to the PCR reads. This table has around 440,000 distinct CDR3 sequences, roughly 10% appearing once. This TCR was sampled from a child aged 2 to 10 with inherited bone marrow failure, due to receive a stem cell transplant. The chain uses TRBV30 and TRBJ1-1; D call uncertain. Sample: PBMCs, taken before TCRalphabeta/CD19-depleted stem cell transplant. The CDR3 is CAWTPWREYVITEAFF. CDR3 coding DNA: TGTGCCTGGACCCCCTGGAGGGAATACGTTATCACTGAAGCTTTCTTT. The whole variable domain, filled in from reference TRBV30 and TRBJ1-1, reads SQTIHQWPATLVQPVGSPLSLECTVEGTSNPNLYWYRQAAGRGLQLLFYSVGIGQISSEVPQNLSASRPQDRQFILSSKKLLLSDSGFYLCAWTPWREYVITEAFFGQGTRLTVV.